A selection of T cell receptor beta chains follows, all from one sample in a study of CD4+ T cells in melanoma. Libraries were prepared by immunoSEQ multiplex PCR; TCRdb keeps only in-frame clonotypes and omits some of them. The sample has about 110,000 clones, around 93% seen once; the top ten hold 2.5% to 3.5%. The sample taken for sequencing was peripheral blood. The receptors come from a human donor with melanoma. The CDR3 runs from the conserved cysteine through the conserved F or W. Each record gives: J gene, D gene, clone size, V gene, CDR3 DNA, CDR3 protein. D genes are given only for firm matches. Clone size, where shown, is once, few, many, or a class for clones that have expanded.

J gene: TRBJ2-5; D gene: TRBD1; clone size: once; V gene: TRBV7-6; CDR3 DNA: TGTGCCAGCAGCTTAAATCCGGGACAGGGAGAAGAGACCCAGTACTTC; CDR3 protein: CASSLNPGQGEETQYF
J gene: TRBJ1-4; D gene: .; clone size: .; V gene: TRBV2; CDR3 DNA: TGTGCCAGCACGGGGCTTGGGGCGTTGGGTGAAAAACTGTTTTTT; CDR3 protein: CASTGLGALGEKLFF
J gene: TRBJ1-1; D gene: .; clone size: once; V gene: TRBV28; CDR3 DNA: TGTGCCAGCAGTTTTTCGGGGTACCAGACTGAAGCTTTCTTT; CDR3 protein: CASSFSGYQTEAFF
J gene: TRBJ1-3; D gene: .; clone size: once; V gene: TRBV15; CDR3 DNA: TGTGCCACCAGCAGAGATACCCCAGGGGCCTCCTACTCTGGAAACACCATATATTTT; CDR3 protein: CATSRDTPGASYSGNTIYF
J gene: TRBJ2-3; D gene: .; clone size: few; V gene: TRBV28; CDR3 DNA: TGTGCCAGCAGTTTCGGGGGCTCACTTCCCTACGATACGCAGTATTTT; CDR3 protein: CASSFGGSLPYDTQYF
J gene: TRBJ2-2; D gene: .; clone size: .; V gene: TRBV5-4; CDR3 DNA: TGTGCCAGCAGCTTGGCAGGAAGGTGGACCGGGGAGCTGTTTTTT; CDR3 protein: CASSLAGRWTGELFF
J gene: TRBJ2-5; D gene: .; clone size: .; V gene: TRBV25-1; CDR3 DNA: TGTGCCAGCAGTGAACCTGGACAAGAGACCCAGTACTTC; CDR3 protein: CASSEPGQETQYF
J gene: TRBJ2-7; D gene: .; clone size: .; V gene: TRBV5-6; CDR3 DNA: TGTGCCAGCAGCTTGGTTGACAGGTACGAGCAGTACTTC; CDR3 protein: CASSLVDRYEQYF
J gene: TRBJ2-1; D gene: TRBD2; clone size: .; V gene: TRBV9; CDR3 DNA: TGTGCCAGCAGCACCCTCTTCCTAGCGGGGAGAGATGAGCAGTTCTTC; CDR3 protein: CASSTLFLAGRDEQFF
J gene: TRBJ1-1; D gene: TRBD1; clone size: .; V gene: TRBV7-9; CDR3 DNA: TGTGCCAGCAGCTTCGACAGGGGAAGGGCTTTCTTT; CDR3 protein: CASSFDRGRAFF
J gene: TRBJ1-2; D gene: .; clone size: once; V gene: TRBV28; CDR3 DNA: TGTGCCAGCAGTCCCCCCCCGGGGTTCTATGGCTACACCTTC; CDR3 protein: CASSPPPGFYGYTF
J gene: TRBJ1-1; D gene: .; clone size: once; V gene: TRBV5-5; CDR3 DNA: TGTGCCAGCAGCCAGATTTCATACACTGAAGCTTTCTTT; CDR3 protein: CASSQISYTEAFF
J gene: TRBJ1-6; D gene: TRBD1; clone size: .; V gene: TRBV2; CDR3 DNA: TGTGCCAGCAGTGTTCAGACAGGGCTCGTCGGTTCACCCCTCCACTTT; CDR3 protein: CASSVQTGLVGSPLHF
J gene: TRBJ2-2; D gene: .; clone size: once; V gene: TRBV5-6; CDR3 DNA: TGTGCCAGCAGCTTGATTCGGGGCGAGGAGCTGTTTTTT; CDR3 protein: CASSLIRGEELFF
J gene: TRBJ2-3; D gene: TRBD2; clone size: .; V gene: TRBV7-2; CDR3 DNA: TGTGCTATAGCGCGGGAGAACATCCTTAGCACAGATACGCAGTATTTT; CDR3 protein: CAIARENILSTDTQYF
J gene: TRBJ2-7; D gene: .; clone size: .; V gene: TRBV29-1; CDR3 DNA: TGCAGCCCCGACCGCAGGGCTTACGAGCAGTACTTC; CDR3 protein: CSPDRRAYEQYF
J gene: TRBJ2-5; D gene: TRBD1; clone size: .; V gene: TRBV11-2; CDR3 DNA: TGTGCCAGCAGCTGGGACAGGGGAGGGTTATCGGCCCAGTACTTC; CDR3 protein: CASSWDRGGLSAQYF
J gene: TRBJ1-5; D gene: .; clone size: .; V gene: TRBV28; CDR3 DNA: TGTGCCAGCAGGGAAGTTAGCAATCAGCCCCAGCATTTT; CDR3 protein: CASREVSNQPQHF
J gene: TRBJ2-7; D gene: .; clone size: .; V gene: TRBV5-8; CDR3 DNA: TGTGCCAGCAGTTTTACAGGGACTTACGAGCAGTACTTC; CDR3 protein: CASSFTGTYEQYF
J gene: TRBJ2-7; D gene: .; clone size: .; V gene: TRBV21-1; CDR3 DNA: TGTGCCAGCAGCAACGGGGACAGGGGCTACGAGCAGTACTTC; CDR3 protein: CASSNGDRGYEQYF
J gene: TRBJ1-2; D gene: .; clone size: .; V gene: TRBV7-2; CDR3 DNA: TGTGCCAGCAGCTTAGTATGGGGTAGCGTGTACTATGGCTACACCTTC; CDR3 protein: CASSLVWGSVYYGYTF
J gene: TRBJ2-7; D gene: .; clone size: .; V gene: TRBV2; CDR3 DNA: TGTGCCAGCAGTGTTCGTCTCAGCTCCTACGAGCAGTACTTC; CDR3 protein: CASSVRLSSYEQYF
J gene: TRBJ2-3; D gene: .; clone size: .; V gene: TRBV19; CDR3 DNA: TGTGCCAGTAGGGAGAAGGATACGCAGTATTTT; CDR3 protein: CASREKDTQYF
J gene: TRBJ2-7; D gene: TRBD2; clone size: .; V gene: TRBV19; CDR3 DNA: TGTGCCAGTAGTATTAAGGCTAGCGGGGTTTACGAGCAGTACTTC; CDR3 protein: CASSIKASGVYEQYF
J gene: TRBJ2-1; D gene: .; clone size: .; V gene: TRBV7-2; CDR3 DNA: TGTGCCAGCAGCTTAATGACCTACAATGAGCAGTTCTTC; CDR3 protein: CASSLMTYNEQFF
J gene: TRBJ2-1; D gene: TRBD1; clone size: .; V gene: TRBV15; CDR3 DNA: TGTGCCACCAGCACCGGGACAGTGAGGGTCAATGAGCAGTTCTTC; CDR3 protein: CATSTGTVRVNEQFF
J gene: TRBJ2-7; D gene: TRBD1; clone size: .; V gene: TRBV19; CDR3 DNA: TGTGCCAGTAGTAACCTAGGGGGGACAGGGGAAGTCGAGCAGTACTTC; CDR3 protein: CASSNLGGTGEVEQYF
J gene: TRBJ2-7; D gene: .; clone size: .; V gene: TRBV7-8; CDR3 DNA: TGTGCCAGCAGCAATAGCTACAGGCCAGCCTACGAGCAGTACTTC; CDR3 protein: CASSNSYRPAYEQYF
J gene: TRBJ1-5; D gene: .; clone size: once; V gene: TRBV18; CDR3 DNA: TGTGCCAGCTCGCCAGGGTACCGCAATCAGCCCCAGCATTTT; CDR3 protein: CASSPGYRNQPQHF
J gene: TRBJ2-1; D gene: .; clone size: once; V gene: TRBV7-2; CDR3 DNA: TGTGCCAGCAGCCTAAGCTGGGGGCCAAATGAGCAGTTCTTC; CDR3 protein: CASSLSWGPNEQFF
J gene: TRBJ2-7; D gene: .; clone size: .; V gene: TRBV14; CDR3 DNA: TGTGCCAGCAGCCAAGCCCTGGGACGGTCCTACGAGCAGTACTTC; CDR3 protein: CASSQALGRSYEQYF
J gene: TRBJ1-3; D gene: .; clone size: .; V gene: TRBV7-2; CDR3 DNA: TGTGCCAGCAGCCAGAGCGACAAGAGCTCTGGAAACACCATATATTTT; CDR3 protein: CASSQSDKSSGNTIYF
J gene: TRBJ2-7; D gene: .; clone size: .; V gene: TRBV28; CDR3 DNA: TGTGCCAGCAGTTTCAGGGTCTTGGCCTACGAGCAGTACTTC; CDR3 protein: CASSFRVLAYEQYF
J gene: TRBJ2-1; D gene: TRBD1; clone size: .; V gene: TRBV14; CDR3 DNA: TGTGCCAGCAGCCAAAACTTACAGGGGAGCAAATTCTTC; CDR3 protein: CASSQNLQGSKFF
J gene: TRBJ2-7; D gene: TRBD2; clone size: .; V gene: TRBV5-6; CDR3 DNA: TGTGCCAGCAGCCAGCGGACTAGCGGGAGACACGAGCAGTACTTC; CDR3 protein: CASSQRTSGRHEQYF
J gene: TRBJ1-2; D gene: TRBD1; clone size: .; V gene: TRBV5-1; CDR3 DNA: TGCGCCAGCAGCTTCGGACAGGAAGTCGGCTACACCTTC; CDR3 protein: CASSFGQEVGYTF
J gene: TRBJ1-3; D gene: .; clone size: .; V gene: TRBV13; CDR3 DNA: TGTGCCAGCAGCTCCAGGGAGTCAGGAAACACCATATATTTT; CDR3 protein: CASSSRESGNTIYF
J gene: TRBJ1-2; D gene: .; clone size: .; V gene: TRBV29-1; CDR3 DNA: TGCAGCGTCGTACAGGGTGTAGAGGGCTACACCTTC; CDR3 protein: CSVVQGVEGYTF
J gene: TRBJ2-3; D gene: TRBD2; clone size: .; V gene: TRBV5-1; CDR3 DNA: TGCGCCAGCAGCCCGGGACTAGCGAGGGATACGCAGTATTTT; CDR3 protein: CASSPGLARDTQYF
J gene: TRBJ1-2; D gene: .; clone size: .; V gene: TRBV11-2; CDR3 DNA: TGTGCCAGCAGCTTAGATCCTCTGGCGGGCTACACCTTC; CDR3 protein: CASSLDPLAGYTF
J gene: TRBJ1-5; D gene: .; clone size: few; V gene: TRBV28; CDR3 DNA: TGTGCCAGCAGCGGACAGTTAAATCAGCCCCAGCATTTT; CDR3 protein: CASSGQLNQPQHF
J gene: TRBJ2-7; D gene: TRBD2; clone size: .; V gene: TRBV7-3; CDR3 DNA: TGTGCCAGCAGCTTAATGGCTAGCGGGAGCTACGAGCAGTACTTC; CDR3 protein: CASSLMASGSYEQYF
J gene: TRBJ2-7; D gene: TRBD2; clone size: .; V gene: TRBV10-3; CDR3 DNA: TGTGCCATCGGCGGGAGGGCCGACGAGCAGTACTTC; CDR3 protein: CAIGGRADEQYF